This section outlines one T cell receptor beta chain sequence together with its context. Its specificity is not known. Pools of viral peptides were used by the ViraFEST assay to expand antigen-specific CD4+ T cells ahead of sequencing. Following a 10-day culture, CD4+ T cells were purified. In the vaccine recipients, nucleocapsid antibodies were negative and there was no prior SARS-CoV-2 infection. These data originate in a study of vaccination effects on CD4 cells after COVID-19. Study conclusions and caveats: Early post-infection timepoints were missing from the study, which also had few convalescent patients.

Using immunoSEQ multiplex PCR, the repertoire was profiled, and TCRdb retains in-frame clones only, with some absent. The sample has tens of thousands of clones, under 70% seen once. The CDR3 covers 15 residues. Germline-derived CDR1 and CDR2 are KGHSH and LQKENI. V was clipped by 4 bases and J by 1 base; unmatched bases: 6. The chain combines TRBV18 with TRBJ1-1, with 7 nucleotides matching TRBD1. The source is a human donor who received a COVID-19 vaccine. The specimen comprised CD4+ T cells from PBMCs cultured with SARS-CoV-2 spike peptides, sampled before COVID-19 vaccination. CDR3 bases: TGTGCCAGCTCACGCTCCCAGGGGGAGAACACTGAAGCTTTCTTT. It encodes CASSRSQGENTEAFF. The whole variable domain, remainder taken from reference TRBV18 and TRBJ1-1, is NAGVMQNPRHLVRRRGQEARLRCSPMKGHSHVYWYRQLPEEGLKFMVYLQKENIIDESGMPKERFSAEFPKEGPSILRIQQVVRGDSAAYFCASSRSQGENTEAFFGQGTRLTVV.